The 29 T cell receptor beta chains below were found in one sample sequenced in a study of T cell responses to AZD1222 COVID-19 vaccine. Produced via immunoSEQ multiplex PCR; TCRdb's table is partial and in-frame only. This sample has about 110,000 clones, with about nine tenths found just once. Sequencing was performed on peripheral blood, taken 28 days after the second AZD1222 dose. The receptor source for this set is an adult who received the AZD1222 COVID-19 vaccine.

The chain carries TRBV2 and TRBJ2-7; D is ambiguous. The CDR3 consists of 13 residues. CDR1 is SNHLY and CDR2 is FYNNEI in the germline V gene. V was shortened by 0 bases and J by 8 bases, with 11 bases between the two germline ends. CDR3: CASSEAMTIKQYF. For the CDR3, the DNA is TGTGCCAGCAGTGAAGCAATGACAATTAAGCAGTACTTC.

CDR3 loop: CASSLAQATNEKLFF. The CDR3 DNA reads TGTGCCAGCAGCTTGGCTCAGGCAACTAATGAAAAACTGTTTTTT. This chain connects TRBV5-4 to TRBJ1-4; D remains ambiguous. Germline assignment: CDR1 SGHNT and CDR2 YYREEE (reference sequence). V lost 0 bases to trimming and J lost 0 bases, with 6 bases between them. This CDR3 contains 15 residues.

V and J are TRBV19 and TRBJ2-1, with 13 bases aligning to TRBD2. The junction had 5 bases not matched to a gene; V was cut back by 10 bases and J by 8 bases. This CDR3 spans 13 amino acids. The germline V gene encodes CDR1 LNHDA and CDR2 SQIVND (reference sequence). The CDR3 DNA reads TGTGCCACCCGGACTAGCGGGAGCCATGAGCAGTTCTTC. This gives the protein CATRTSGSHEQFF. The whole variable domain, remainder taken from reference TRBV19 and TRBJ2-1, is DGGITQSPKYLFRKEGQNVTLSCEQNLNHDAMYWYRQDPGQGLRLIYYSQIVNDFQKGDIAEGYSVSREKKESFPLTVTSAQKNPTAFYLCATRTSGSHEQFFGPGTRLTVL.

The DNA of the CDR3 is TGTGCCTGGAGGGGGCCCGGGACCTTATCAGGGTGGACTGAAGCTTTCTTT. This encodes CAWRGPGTLSGWTEAFF. The rearrangement links TRBV30 to TRBJ1-1, with D maybe TRBD1 (5 bases). Germline V gives CDR1 GTSNPN, CDR2 SVGIG (reference sequence). V dropped 3 bases and J dropped 5 bases, with 25 bases sitting between them. The CDR3 loop spans 17 amino acids.

This chain uses TRBV15 with TRBJ1-5; D is uncertain. CDR1 LNHNV and CDR2 YYDKDF come from the germline V gene (reference sequence). CDR3 length: 14 amino acids. The V end was cut by 3 bases, the J end by 2 bases, with 8 bases between. The CDR3: CATSSIYGNQPQHF. The CDR3 nucleotides are TGTGCCACCAGCAGTATCTATGGCAATCAGCCCCAGCATTTT.

The CDR3 reads CASSGGGGSYEQYF. In nucleotides, the CDR3 is TGTGCCAGCAGCGGCGGGGGGGGCTCCTACGAGCAGTACTTC. The V gene is TRBV27, the J gene TRBJ2-7; 9 positions match TRBD2. The CDR3 sequence is 14 residues long. CDR1 is MNHEY, CDR2 SMNVEV, per germline (reference sequence). The V gene end was trimmed by 6 bases and the J gene end by 0 bases; junction bases not matched to a gene: 3.

Note on this clone: This sample also contains other DNA sequences that code for the same CDR3. This chain links TRBV6-5 with TRBJ2-2; tentative D call: TRBD1 (6 bases). The germline V gene encodes CDR1 MNHEY and CDR2 SVGAGI. V lost 9 bases and J lost 1, with 9 bases in between. The CDR3 sequence is 13 residues long. The chain's CDR3 is CASSTGNTGELFF. Here the CDR3 DNA reads TGTGCCAGTTCGACAGGGAACACCGGGGAGCTGTTTTTT.

The J gene is TRBJ1-6, the V gene TRBV6-4; no definite D call. The germline V and J ends were trimmed by 3 bases and 8 bases, with 11 bases remaining between them. CDR1 is MRHNA and CDR2 is SNTAGT in the germline V gene. CDR3 size: 14 residues. The CDR3 spells CASSEGAPHSPLHF. The CDR3 nucleotides are TGTGCCAGCAGTGAAGGCGCACCCCATTCACCCCTCCACTTT.

This clone was counted a few times. CDR3 in DNA: TGTGCCATCAGTGAGTCTCGCCAGGGGAACTATAATTCACCCCTCCACTTT. Translation gives CAISESRQGNYNSPLHF. The chain employs TRBV10-3 and TRBJ1-6, with a weak D call TRBD1 (6 bases). This CDR3 region has 17 residues. Germline V gene data show CDR1 as ENHRY and CDR2 as SYGVKD. Trimming removed 0 bases at V and 3 bases at J, with 12 bases between.

The chain joins TRBV2 to TRBJ2-4, with a weak D call TRBD2 (5 bases). This CDR3 is 14 amino acids long. CDR1 SNHLY and CDR2 FYNNEI come from the germline V gene. V was trimmed by 0 bases and J by 8 bases, leaving 11 bases between them. CDR3 sequence reads: CASSEARGWDIQYF. Written as DNA, the CDR3 is TGTGCCAGCAGTGAAGCCAGAGGGTGGGACATTCAGTACTTC.

The chain links TRBV4-1 to TRBJ2-7; 7 bases match TRBD2. V trimming: 0 bases; J trimming: 2 bases; junction bases outside the gene matches: 13. The length of the CDR3 is 18 residues. The germline gives CDR1 MGHRA, CDR2 YSYEKL. In DNA form, the CDR3 reads TGCGCCAGCAGCCAAGATCCCGCCCTAGCGGCTCTCCCCTACGAGCAGTACTTC. This sequence encodes CASSQDPALAALPYEQYF.

This rearrangement joins TRBV7-2 to TRBJ2-5, with TRBD2 matching 8 bases. CDR1 and CDR2 from the germline V gene are SGHTA and FQGNSA. The ends lost 1 base at V and 4 bases at J; junction bases unmatched: 8. This CDR3 is built from 16 residues. CDR3 protein: CASSLVGAGVRETQYF. The CDR3 bases are TGTGCCAGCAGCTTAGTGGGAGCGGGAGTGCGAGAGACCCAGTACTTC.

The V call is TRBV5-8, the J call TRBJ2-3, with 7 bases identical to TRBD2. CDR1 is SGHTS and CDR2 is YDEGEE in the germline V gene. After removal of 3 bases from V and 6 bases from J, the junction contained 7 bases not matched to a gene. This CDR3 region has 14 residues. This chain's CDR3 is CASSWGLPYDTQYF. The CDR3 coding sequence is TGTGCCAGCAGCTGGGGACTACCGTACGATACGCAGTATTTT.

The rearrangement joins TRBV4-1 to TRBJ2-1; 7 bases are shared with TRBD1. J was trimmed by 5 bases and V by 3 bases; bases with no gene match: 10. CDR3 size: 16 residues. In germline, CDR1 is MGHRA, CDR2 YSYEKL. For the CDR3, the DNA is TGCGCCAGCAGCCAGCCGACAGGGAAAGGGGACAATGAGCAGTTCTTC. It is translated as CASSQPTGKGDNEQFF.

In its sample, this clone was seen once. The rearrangement links TRBV11-2 to TRBJ2-1; D is uncertain. V was trimmed by 0 bases and J by 0 bases, leaving 6 bases between them. Per the germline V gene, CDR1 is SGHAT and CDR2 is FQNNGV. The CDR3 covers 15 residues. The CDR3 DNA reads TGTGCCAGCAGCTTAGACCCCAGCTCCTACAATGAGCAGTTCTTC. It translates to CASSLDPSSYNEQFF.

The chain employs TRBV7-8 and TRBJ1-6; 8 bases match TRBD1. This CDR3 has 16 residues. Germline V gene sequence: CDR1 SGHVS, CDR2 FQNEAQ. With 1 base clipped from V and 10 bases from J, the junction kept 9 bases outside the gene matches. For the CDR3, the DNA is TGTGCCAGCAGCTTAGTAGTGGCAGGGGGCAGGTCACCCCTCCACTTT. It codes for CASSLVVAGGRSPLHF.

The rearrangement links TRBV11-2 to TRBJ2-7; D could derive from TRBD1 or TRBD2 (6 bases each). V dropped 1 base and J dropped 4 bases, with 14 bases sitting between them. This CDR3 region has 15 residues. CDR1 is SGHAT and CDR2 is FQNNGV in the germline V gene. The chain's CDR3 is CASSLVGGVEYEQYF. CDR3 coding DNA: TGTGCCAGCAGCTTAGTGGGGGGCGTCGAGTACGAGCAGTACTTC. Variable domain in full (rest from reference TRBV11-2 and TRBJ2-7): EAGVAQSPRYKIIEKRQSVAFWCNPISGHATLYWYQQILGQGPKLLIQFQNNGVVDDSQLPKDRFSAERLKGVDSTLKIQPAKLEDSAVYLCASSLVGGVEYEQYFGPGTRLTVT.

J is TRBJ1-5 and V is TRBV27; D gene unclear. The CDR3 runs to 14 residues. Germline loops: CDR1 MNHEY, CDR2 SMNVEV (reference sequence). Deletions cut 8 bases from V and 1 base from J, with 12 bases between. The CDR3 nucleotides are TGTGCCAGCGGGCCCATATGGAGCAATCAGCCCCAGCATTTT. Amino acids: CASGPIWSNQPQHF.

This clone was seen more than once but under ten times. The chain recombines TRBV27 with TRBJ1-4; D unresolved. Deletions cut 3 bases from V and 6 bases from J, with 14 bases between. The CDR3 extends over 15 amino acids. Germline V CDR1 and CDR2: MNHEY, SMNVEV (reference sequence). The CDR3 coding sequence is TGTGCCAGCAGTTTCCGGCCGCTCCGGGATGAAAAACTGTTTTTT. Translating it yields CASSFRPLRDEKLFF. Variable domain in full (rest from reference TRBV27 and TRBJ1-4): EAQVTQNPRYLITVTGKKLTVTCSQNMNHEYMSWYRQDPGLGLRQIYYSMNVEVTDKGDVPEGYKVSRKEKRNFPLILESPSPNQTSLYFCASSFRPLRDEKLFFGSGTQLSVL.

The V gene is TRBV4-3, the J gene TRBJ2-3, with D uncertain. Germline CDR1 is LGHNA and CDR2 is YSLEER. V was pared by 1 base and J by 2 bases, with 10 bases between. CDR3 size: 15 residues. CDR3 loop: CASSQAEGITDTQYF. In DNA form, the CDR3 reads TGCGCCAGCAGCCAAGCGGAAGGGATCACAGATACGCAGTATTTT.

V and J are TRBV30 and TRBJ2-1; 11 positions agree with TRBD2. Germline values: CDR1 GTSNPN, CDR2 SVGIG (reference sequence). CDR3 size: 14 residues. The V segment lost 4 bases and the J segment 6 bases; nucleotides outside the gene matches: 5. CDR3 DNA: TGTGCCTGGAATAGCGGGAGGGTGGGCAATGAGCAGTTCTTC. Amino acids: CAWNSGRVGNEQFF. Full variable domain (missing parts from reference TRBV30 and TRBJ2-1): SQTIHQWPATLVQPVGSPLSLECTVEGTSNPNLYWYRQAAGRGLQLLFYSVGIGQISSEVPQNLSASRPQDRQFILSSKKLLLSDSGFYLCAWNSGRVGNEQFFGPGTRLTVL.

V gene TRBV29-1 combines with J gene TRBJ1-4, with TRBD1 as a possible D gene (6 bases). Germline assignment: CDR1 SQVTM and CDR2 ANQGSEA. The CDR3 spans 15 residues. The ends were cut back, 5 bases at V and 3 bases at J, with 16 bases in the middle. The DNA for the CDR3 is TGCAGCGTTACACAGGGTTCCACGGCTAATGAAAAACTGTTTTTT. This gives the protein CSVTQGSTANEKLFF.

The chain joins TRBV5-1 to TRBJ1-1; D unclear. Germline CDR1 and CDR2: SGHRS and YFSETQ. Trimming shortened V by 3 bases and J by 1 base, and 16 bases separated the two germline ends. The CDR3 contains 16 residues. CDR3 sequence: CASSSLEGPRNTEAFF. The CDR3 DNA reads TGCGCCAGCAGCTCCTTGGAAGGGCCCCGGAACACTGAAGCTTTCTTT.

The table lists this clone with a count of one. The chain has TRBV5-1 and TRBJ2-5; 9 nucleotides agree with TRBD2. The trim removed 1 base at V and 4 bases at J, leaving 11 bases unmatched. The CDR3 is 17 amino acids. The germline CDR1 and CDR2 sequences are SGHRS and YFSETQ. CDR3 amino acids: CASSLRQAGGPLETQYF. The CDR3 region has the DNA TGCGCCAGCAGCTTGAGGCAGGCGGGGGGGCCTCTAGAGACCCAGTACTTC.

There are a few counts of this clone. The chain has TRBV5-4 and TRBJ2-1, with D unclear. Between the trimmed V and J ends, which lost 1 base and 3 bases, there was a span of 8 bases. From germline, CDR1 is SGHNT and CDR2 YYREEE (reference sequence). This CDR3 has 14 amino acids. CDR3 region: CASSLRGYYNEQFF. The CDR3 DNA reads as TGTGCCAGCAGCTTGCGTGGGTACTACAATGAGCAGTTCTTC.

The V and J genes are TRBV18 and TRBJ1-3; D possibly corresponds to TRBD1 (6 bases). The CDR3 has 19 residues. Trimming pared 1 base from V and 2 bases from J, leaving 21 bases between. Germline V gene lookup returns CDR1 KGHSH and CDR2 LQKENI. The CDR3 DNA is TGTGCCAGCTCACCACGGGGGGCGAGAGTTAGACTCACTGGAAACACCATATATTTT. It is translated as CASSPRGARVRLTGNTIYF.

This chain connects TRBV27 to TRBJ1-1; D unresolved. From germline, CDR1 is MNHEY and CDR2 SMNVEV (reference sequence). V was trimmed by 4 bases and J by 3 bases, leaving 15 bases between them. CDR3 length equals 15 residues. The CDR3 coding sequence is TGTGCCAGCAGTTCTCGGACTGAAGTGGACACTGAAGCTTTCTTT. Translating it yields CASSSRTEVDTEAFF.

The V and J genes are TRBV7-6 and TRBJ2-1; the match to TRBD2 covers 8 bases. The V and J ends lost 8 bases and 0 bases, in that order; junction bases with no gene match: 3. The CDR3 loop spans 14 amino acids. Germline V lookup: CDR1 SGHVS, CDR2 FNYEAQ. CDR3 residues: CASGRGGSYNEQFF. The CDR3 nucleotides are TGTGCCAGCGGTCGGGGGGGCTCCTACAATGAGCAGTTCTTC.

The chain carries TRBV20-1 and TRBJ2-7, with D possibly matching TRBD1 (6 bases). V was pared by 0 bases and J by 11 bases, with 11 bases between. Looked up from germline, CDR1 is DFQATT and CDR2 is SNEGSKA (reference sequence). The CDR3 loop spans 11 amino acids. The CDR3 spells CSARDWTAKYF. Written as DNA, the CDR3 is TGCAGTGCTAGAGATTGGACAGCTAAGTACTTC.